This T cell receptor beta chain was profiled in a study of vaccination and CD4 T cells after COVID-19. Study in general: Six males and four females, two Hispanic, made up the convalescents. Each of the control cultures got a CEFX pool, an HIV-1 Nef pool, or no peptide. Study-wide results and limits: The median SARS-CoV-2-reactive clonotype number increased from about 20 to 38, without statistical significance.

Oncomine TCR Beta short-read sequencing was applied to DNA from cultured CD4+ T cells. TCRdb processed the PCR reads anew with MiXCR; each CDR3 protein has one entry. Of some 16,000 distinct CDR3 sequences listed, about 55% were seen once; the top ten hold 9% to 10%. Germline loops: CDR1 SEHNR, CDR2 FQNEAQ (reference sequence). The CDR3 is made up of 14 amino acids. V lost 4 bases, J lost 5 bases, and 14 bases lay in between. Stated treatment: approximately nine-day PBMC culture with coronavirus spike peptide pools or control peptides (ViraFEST assay). With respect to this clonotype: The antigen remains unidentified.

The origin of this receptor is a human donor who had recovered from COVID-19. Material for sequencing was CD4+ T cells from blood, cultured in vitro. The chain couples TRBV7-9 to TRBJ1-2; tentatively, D is TRBD1 (5 bases). The CDR3 nucleotides are TGTGCCAGCAGCTCCGTGGGGCAGGGTTATGGCTACACCTTC. Translation: CASSSVGQGYGYTF.